Presented here are 15 T cell receptor beta chains from one specimen sequenced in a study of blood T cell repertoires in COVID-19 (dated by TCRdb to 2019 to 2021). The library relied on the immunoSEQ multiplex PCR assay. The immuneACCESS repertoire file appears here via TCRdb, limited to in-frame rearrangements. These files lack a portion of the clones; in checked studies, under half of the deficit traces to unresolved V genes, and the cause of the others is not known. The sample includes approximately 300,000 clones, with 87% observed a single time. About 5.7% of the sample is in the top ten clones. Sequences were obtained from PBMCs or T cells enriched from blood (not recorded which). Source of these receptors: a woman in her 30s who had recovered from COVID-19.

This clone was seen a handful of times. This chain links TRBV27 with TRBJ2-2; D is perhaps TRBD2 (7 bases). The CDR3 extends over 17 amino acids. Germline assignment: CDR1 MNHEY and CDR2 SMNVEV (reference sequence). Between the trimmed V and J ends, which lost 2 bases and 6 bases, there was a span of 19 bases. CDR3 DNA sequence: TGTGCCAGCAGTTTAATCGGGGGGCCGTCCAAGGCCGGGGAGCTGTTTTTT. Translation gives CASSLIGGPSKAGELFF.

This CDR3 reads CASSDPSWPGELFF. CDR3 nucleotide sequence: TGTGCCAGCAGTGACCCCAGTTGGCCCGGGGAGCTGTTTTTT. V and J are TRBV25-1 and TRBJ2-2; D is ambiguous. This CDR3 has 14 residues. The germline gives CDR1 MGHDK, CDR2 SYGVNS. The V gene lost 3 bases and the J gene lost 6 bases, with 11 bases spanning the gap. Based on the CDR3 plus reference TRBV25-1 and TRBJ2-2, the full variable domain is EADIYQTPRYLVIGTGKKITLECSQTMGHDKMYWYQQDPGMELHLIHYSYGVNSTEKGDLSSESTVSRIRTEHFPLTLESARPSHTSQYLCASSDPSWPGELFFGEGSRLTVL.

The J gene is TRBJ2-3, the V gene TRBV7-3, with D possibly TRBD1 on 5 matching bases. Germline CDR1 reads SGHTA; CDR2 reads FQGTGA. The CDR3 has 15 residues. V was shortened by 2 bases and J by 6 bases, with 15 bases between the two germline ends. CDR3 sequence: CASSLGADAWDTQYF. The DNA of the CDR3 is TGTGCCAGCAGCTTAGGGGCCGACGCCTGGGATACGCAGTATTTT.

The rearrangement links TRBV9 to TRBJ2-1; possibly TRBD2 for D (5 bases). This CDR3 comprises 14 residues. V was cut by 4 bases and J by 4 bases, with 12 bases left in between. The germline gives CDR1 SGDLS, CDR2 YYNGEE. CDR3 DNA: TGTGCCAGCAGCTCGGACTTACATTACAATGAGCAGTTCTTC. Translated, it gives CASSSDLHYNEQFF.

This sequence joins TRBV10-3 and TRBJ1-2; a weak D match, TRBD1 (5 bases). Per the germline V gene, CDR1 is ENHRY and CDR2 is SYGVKD. The CDR3 loop spans 13 amino acids. V lost 4 bases and J lost 4, with 10 bases in between. The CDR3 DNA reads as TGTGCCATCAGTGTCGGGCAGGGCTATGGCTACACCTTC. This sequence encodes CAISVGQGYGYTF.

The CDR3 loop reads CASLPGTGYGYTF. DNA of the CDR3: TGTGCCAGCTTGCCCGGGACAGGCTATGGCTACACCTTC. The chain employs TRBV6-5 and TRBJ1-2, with TRBD1 matching over 8 bases. J was trimmed by 4 bases and V by 8 bases; bases with no gene match: 6. Germline CDR1 is MNHEY and CDR2 is SVGAGI. This CDR3 has 13 residues.

The CDR3 DNA is TGTGCCAGCTCACCCCTAGACAGGGGGGCTTTCTTT. Translated: CASSPLDRGAFF. The genes are TRBV18 and TRBJ1-1; 9 bases map to TRBD1. The CDR3 totals 12 residues. The germline CDR1 and CDR2 sequences are KGHSH and LQKENI. The V segment lost 3 bases and the J segment 11 bases; nucleotides outside the gene matches: 4.

The genes are TRBV6-5 and TRBJ1-6; D unclear. The CDR3 spans 14 residues. Trimming pared 5 bases from V and 5 bases from J, leaving 10 bases between. CDR1 and CDR2 (germline): MNHEY, SVGAGI. In DNA, the CDR3 is TGTGCCAGCAGTCCCCGGGTCCATAATTCACCCCTCCACTTT. This gives the protein CASSPRVHNSPLHF.

The chain carries TRBV18 and TRBJ2-5; 14 bases line up with TRBD2. Germline V gene lookup returns CDR1 KGHSH and CDR2 LQKENI. Unmatched junction bases numbered 8, after V lost 4 bases and J lost 4 bases. The CDR3 is 17 amino acids. CDR3 loop: CASSLGLAGAGGETQYF. The CDR3 DNA sequence: TGTGCCAGCTCACTGGGACTAGCGGGGGCCGGAGGAGAGACCCAGTACTTC.

The rearrangement joins TRBV4-3 to TRBJ1-1, with D maybe TRBD1 (6 bases). Per the germline V gene, CDR1 is LGHNA and CDR2 is YSLEER. V dropped 3 bases and J dropped 6 bases, with 11 bases sitting between them. The CDR3 loop spans 13 amino acids. The DNA for the CDR3 is TGCGCCAGCAGCCACACAGGGTTAGCTGAAGCTTTCTTT. Its protein product is CASSHTGLAEAFF.

The CDR3 reads CASSHTGGNSPLHF. The CDR3 DNA reads as TGCGCCAGCAGCCATACCGGGGGTAATTCACCCCTCCACTTT. The chain links TRBV4-3 to TRBJ1-6; maybe TRBD1 (5 bases). CDR3 length: 14 residues. Germline CDR1 and CDR2: LGHNA and YSLEER. The germline V and J ends were trimmed by 3 bases and 6 bases, with 9 bases remaining between them.

This chain links TRBV2 with TRBJ1-4, with D uncertain. The CDR3 has 16 amino acids. The ends were cut back, 6 bases at V and 6 bases at J, with 20 bases in the middle. In germline, CDR1 is SNHLY, CDR2 FYNNEI. Written as DNA, the CDR3 is TGTGCCAGCAGGGCGGTGTATTTGGACGGGGATGAAAAACTGTTTTTT. This codes for CASRAVYLDGDEKLFF.

The chain employs TRBV18 and TRBJ1-6; 8 bases are shared with TRBD1. The CDR3 is 15 residues long. The junction had 2 bases not matched to a gene; V was cut back by 1 base and J by 6 bases. Germline lookup yields CDR1 KGHSH and CDR2 LQKENI. In DNA, the CDR3 is TGTGCCAGCTCACCACGACAGGGGACTAATTCACCCCTCCACTTT. The encoded protein is CASSPRQGTNSPLHF.

This clone was observed a single time. The chain combines TRBV27 with TRBJ2-7; D is possibly TRBD1 (6 bases). Germline V gene sequence: CDR1 MNHEY, CDR2 SMNVEV (reference sequence). The CDR3 is 13 residues long. V was cut by 7 bases and J by 2 bases, with 12 bases left in between. The CDR3 DNA reads as TGTGCCAGCAAGCTACAGGGCCCCTACGAGCAGTACTTC. This codes for CASKLQGPYEQYF.

The chain carries TRBV5-4 and TRBJ2-3; 7 bases line up with TRBD2. The CDR3 extends over 14 amino acids. V was clipped by 0 bases and J by 6 bases; unmatched bases: 4. Germline CDR1 is SGHNT and CDR2 is YYREEE (reference sequence). The CDR3 DNA is TGTGCCAGCAGCTTGGCGGGGGGAAGGGATACGCAGTATTTT. Its translation is CASSLAGGRDTQYF.